The sequence of this TCR beta chain was determined in a study of radiotherapy plus CTLA-4 blockade in lung cancer. The table came from immunoSEQ multiplex PCR; TCRdb's copy has only in-frame clones and leaves some out. The sample shows tens of thousands of clones, approximately 80% of them seen only once. CDR1 and CDR2 (germline): SGHKS, YYEKEE (reference sequence). The CDR3 has 14 amino acids. V was cut by 6 bases and J by 2 bases, with 15 bases left in between. The clonotype comes from a human donor with non-small cell lung cancer whose response to radiotherapy plus ipilimumab could not be evaluated. The input for sequencing was peripheral blood, taken from a patient treated with radiotherapy plus ipilimumab. The chain employs TRBV5-5 and TRBJ2-7; possible D gene TRBD1, 5 bases. CDR3 sequence reads: CASTIGANTYEQYF. The CDR3 DNA sequence: TGTGCCAGCACCATAGGGGCCAATACCTACGAGCAGTACTTC. Drawing the rest from reference TRBV5-5 and TRBJ2-7, the complete variable domain is DAGVTQSPTHLIKTRGQQVTLRCSPISGHKSVSWYQQVLGQGPQFIFQYYEKEERGRGNFPDRFSARQFPNYSSELNVNALLLGDSALYLCASTIGANTYEQYFGPGTRLTVT.